This T cell receptor beta chain is from a study of T cells in Graves' hyperthyroidism and ophthalmopathy. Whole-study findings and limits: Through a model of 13 V-J features, ophthalmopathy was separated from stable hyperthyroidism.

RNA transcripts gave rise to amplified TCR beta CDR3 regions. Researchers ran a first-round RT-PCR on the TCR CDR3 using the HTBI primer set. TCRdb redid the calling of the multiplex PCR reads with MiXCR, one entry per CDR3 protein. The table includes under 800,000 distinct CDR3 sequences, approximately 14% detected once. V dropped 4 bases and J dropped 4; count of bases not matched to a gene: 7. The germline gives CDR1 PRHDT, CDR2 FYEKMQ (reference sequence). The CDR3 has 15 residues. In regard to this clonotype: Its cognate antigen is unknown.

The specimen was blood. This TCR was sampled from a woman under 30 with Graves' hyperthyroidism. The V gene is TRBV13, the J gene TRBJ2-5, with 9 bases fitting TRBD1. The chain's CDR3 is CASSSRQGVGETQYF. In nucleotides, the CDR3 is TGTGCCAGCAGCTCCAGACAGGGGGTCGGAGAGACCCAGTACTTC.